One sample yielded the 23 T cell receptor beta chains listed below, sequenced in a study of T cell responses to AZD1222 COVID-19 vaccine (dated by TCRdb to the early 2020s). In light of the paper, this sample's time point label describes: about 28 days (+/-7) after the second vaccine dose. The library was generated by the immunoSEQ multiplex PCR assay. Entries here come from immuneACCESS through TCRdb and include only in-frame sequences with V and J called. Some clones fail to appear in such tables; in the studies checked, an unresolved V gene covers under half of the shortfall, and the cause of the remainder is unknown. Counted in this sample were tens of thousands of clones; roughly four fifths of them appeared once. The ten largest account for roughly 25% of the sample. This sample comprised peripheral blood, obtained 28 days after the second AZD1222 dose. The source of these receptors is an adult who received the AZD1222 COVID-19 vaccine.

The V gene is TRBV5-1, the J gene TRBJ2-2, with a possible D match to TRBD1 (6 bases). Per germline, CDR1 SGHRS and CDR2 YFSETQ. This CDR3 has 14 amino acids. V lost 4 bases to trimming and J lost 3 bases, with 10 bases between them. Here the CDR3 DNA reads TGCGCCAGCAGCCGCAGACAGGACACCGGGGAGCTGTTTTTT. It translates to CASSRRQDTGELFF.

V is TRBV6-2 or TRBV6-3 and J is TRBJ2-5, with a possible D match to TRBD2 (5 bases). This CDR3 comprises 13 residues. V lost 5 bases and J lost 0, with 7 bases in between. Germline lookup yields CDR1 MNHEY and CDR2 SVGEGT. The CDR3 sequence: CASSAADQETQYF. The CDR3 DNA is TGTGCCAGCAGTGCAGCGGACCAAGAGACCCAGTACTTC.

The chain employs TRBV19 and TRBJ2-1, with D unclear. The V gene lost 8 bases and the J gene lost 2 bases, with 13 bases spanning the gap. This CDR3 contains 14 residues. Germline V gene data show CDR1 as LNHDA and CDR2 as SQIVND (reference sequence). The CDR3, as DNA: TGTGCCAGTTCGGCCTCCCAGACCTACAATGAGCAGTTCTTC. This sequence encodes CASSASQTYNEQFF.

This clone appeared a few times. This rearrangement joins TRBV19 to TRBJ2-1, with a weak D call TRBD2 (5 bases). The CDR3 spans 16 residues. Germline CDR1 is LNHDA and CDR2 is SQIVND (reference sequence). The V end lost 7 bases, the J end lost 0 bases, and 16 bases lay between the germline ends. The CDR3 DNA sequence: TGTGCCAGTACCACGCTTAGCGCAAGCTCCTACAATGAGCAGTTCTTC. Protein product: CASTTLSASSYNEQFF.

This clone was seen a few times. V usage is TRBV4-2 and J usage is TRBJ2-1; no clear D gene. V lost 1 base, J lost 0 bases, and 25 bases lay in between. The CDR3 has 21 residues. The germline gives CDR1 LGHNA, CDR2 YNFKEQ. In nucleotides, the CDR3 is TGTGCCAGCAGCCAAGGGCCCCTTTTGTCAGAGCGATGGTTCTCCTACAATGAGCAGTTCTTC. Protein product: CASSQGPLLSERWFSYNEQFF.

V usage is TRBV2 and J usage is TRBJ1-2; D is undetermined. Trimming shortened V by 2 bases and J by 3 bases, and 16 bases separated the two germline ends. The germline gives CDR1 SNHLY, CDR2 FYNNEI. This CDR3 is built from 16 residues. CDR3 in DNA: TGTGCCAGCAGTGAATATACGGCAGTTCTCGACTATGGCTACACCTTC. Residues: CASSEYTAVLDYGYTF.

This chain uses TRBV29-1 with TRBJ2-6; 12 positions match TRBD1. Losses at the gene ends were 6 bases for V and 0 bases for J; bases not matched to a gene: 0. CDR3 size: 15 residues. Germline V lookup: CDR1 SQVTM, CDR2 ANQGSEA. This chain's CDR3 is CSVGQGASGANVLTF. CDR3 in DNA: TGCAGCGTGGGACAGGGGGCCTCTGGGGCCAACGTCCTGACTTTC.

The chain uses TRBV7-3 and TRBJ1-3, with 7 bases aligning to TRBD1. The germline CDR1 and CDR2 sequences are SGHTA and FQGTGA. V gave up 5 bases and J gave up 4 bases; unmatched junction bases: 2. The CDR3 runs to 13 residues. The CDR3 region is CASSPGQGNTIYF. As DNA, the CDR3 is TGTGCCAGCAGCCCGGGACAGGGAAACACCATATATTTT.

The chain uses TRBV28 and TRBJ2-2; D uncertain. This CDR3 is built from 11 residues. Trimming removed 2 bases at V and 8 bases at J, with 3 bases between. Germline V CDR1 and CDR2: MDHEN, SYDVKM. CDR3 sequence: CASSLRGELFF. For the CDR3, the DNA is TGTGCCAGCAGTTTAAGGGGGGAGCTGTTTTTT. Filled out from reference TRBV28 and TRBJ2-2, the complete variable domain reads DVKVTQSSRYLVKRTGEKVFLECVQDMDHENMFWYRQDPGLGLRLIYFSYDVKMKEKGDIPEGYSVSREKKERFSLILESASTNQTSMYLCASSLRGELFFGEGSRLTVL.

The chain couples TRBV7-2 to TRBJ2-4; D unresolved. The length of the CDR3 is 13 residues. Trimming removed 6 bases at V and 6 bases at J, with 12 bases between. Germline V gives CDR1 SGHTA, CDR2 FQGNSA. The CDR3 DNA follows: TGTGCCAGCAGGCAGGTCCCCGCAAACATTCAGTACTTC. This sequence encodes CASRQVPANIQYF. Full variable domain (remainder filled in from reference TRBV7-2 and TRBJ2-4): GAGVSQSPSNKVTEKGKDVELRCDPISGHTALYWYRQSLGQGLEFLIYFQGNSAPDKSGLPSDRFSAERTGGSVSTLTIQRTQQEDSAVYLCASRQVPANIQYFGAGTRLSVL.

The V call is TRBV27, the J call TRBJ2-1; no reliable D call. V gave up 1 base and J gave up 4 bases, with 8 bases separating them. This CDR3 contains 14 residues. Germline V lookup: CDR1 MNHEY, CDR2 SMNVEV (reference sequence). The CDR3 nucleotides read TGTGCCAGCAGTTTATACGGGTTATACAATGAGCAGTTCTTC. Protein: CASSLYGLYNEQFF.

V gene TRBV28 combines with J gene TRBJ2-3, with D unclear. Germline loops: CDR1 MDHEN, CDR2 SYDVKM. This CDR3 has 14 residues. The V end lost 5 bases, the J end lost 2 bases, and 11 bases lay between the germline ends. This CDR3 reads CASSPRKITDTQYF. The CDR3 nucleotides read TGTGCCAGCAGTCCCCGGAAGATCACAGATACGCAGTATTTT. Full variable domain (outside the CDR3, taken from reference TRBV28 and TRBJ2-3): DVKVTQSSRYLVKRTGEKVFLECVQDMDHENMFWYRQDPGLGLRLIYFSYDVKMKEKGDIPEGYSVSREKKERFSLILESASTNQTSMYLCASSPRKITDTQYFGPGTRLTVL.

This rearrangement joins TRBV10-3 to TRBJ1-3; possible D gene TRBD1, 6 bases. V lost 10 bases and J lost 2, with 12 bases in between. The CDR3 contains 13 residues. CDR1 is ENHRY, CDR2 SYGVKD, per germline. The CDR3 DNA reads as TGTGCCACACAGGGAGACCCTGGAAACACCATATATTTT. This translates into CATQGDPGNTIYF.

V gene TRBV5-1 combines with J gene TRBJ2-7; 9 bases are a match to TRBD2. CDR1 SGHRS and CDR2 YFSETQ come from the germline V gene. CDR3 length: 15 amino acids. Trimming at V came to 4 bases and at J to 6 bases, leaving 11 bases not matched to a gene. For the CDR3, the DNA is TGCGCCAGCAGCCCGAGCGGGAGGCCTCAGATCGAGCAGTACTTC. Translation gives CASSPSGRPQIEQYF.

The V gene is TRBV24-1, the J gene TRBJ2-1, with TRBD2 matching over 11 bases. The CDR3 runs 15 residues. Trimming at V came to 6 bases and at J to 3 bases, leaving 3 bases not matched to a gene. Per germline, CDR1 KGHDR and CDR2 SFDVKD. Here the CDR3 reads CATSLTSGNYNEQFF. The CDR3 DNA sequence: TGTGCCACCAGTCTGACTAGCGGGAACTACAATGAGCAGTTCTTC.

The chain employs TRBV3-1 (or the pseudogene TRBV3-2) and TRBJ2-3; 8 nucleotides agree with TRBD2. The CDR3 loop spans 16 amino acids. V shed 1 base and J 2 bases; nucleotides not matched to a gene: 5. Germline V CDR1 and CDR2: LGHDT, YNNKEL (reference sequence). The CDR3 DNA sequence: TGTGCCAGCAGCCAAGCTATAGCGGGACCCACAGATACGCAGTATTTT. Amino acid sequence: CASSQAIAGPTDTQYF.

This chain joins TRBV5-6 and TRBJ1-1; the match to TRBD1 covers 8 bases. The CDR3 consists of 15 residues. Germline V lookup: CDR1 SGHDT, CDR2 YYEEEE. V dropped 6 bases and J dropped 0; count of bases not matched to a gene: 7. CDR3: CASTRTGPLNTEAFF. The CDR3 region has the DNA TGTGCCAGCACACGGACAGGGCCTTTGAACACTGAAGCTTTCTTT.

This rearrangement joins TRBV7-3 to TRBJ2-3; 9 bases are a match to TRBD2. V trimming: 5 bases; J trimming: 0 bases; junction bases outside the gene matches: 6. Germline V gene lookup returns CDR1 SGHTA and CDR2 FQGTGA. This CDR3 comprises 16 residues. CDR3 DNA: TGTGCCAGCAGCCTCTGGCTAGCGGGAAGCACAGATACGCAGTATTTT. It encodes CASSLWLAGSTDTQYF.

The chain is built from TRBV11-2 and TRBJ1-2; no clear D gene. Germline loops: CDR1 SGHAT, CDR2 FQNNGV. This CDR3 has 13 amino acids. V lost 3 bases and J lost 5, with 10 bases in between. The CDR3 sequence is CASSFGREYGYTF. CDR3 DNA sequence: TGTGCCAGCAGCTTTGGTAGGGAATATGGCTACACCTTC.

DNA of the CDR3: TGTGCCAGCAGCCTCTGGACCGGGTCGAACACCGGGGAGCTGTTTTTT. Its translation is CASSLWTGSNTGELFF. This sequence joins TRBV5-6 and TRBJ2-2, with no clear D. The germline CDR1 and CDR2 sequences are SGHDT and YYEEEE. The CDR3 totals 16 residues. V shed 4 bases and J shed 0 bases, with 13 bases lying between them. Using reference TRBV5-6 and TRBJ2-2 for the parts outside the CDR3, the full variable domain is DAGVTQSPTHLIKTRGQQVTLRCSPKSGHDTVSWYQQALGQGPQFIFQYYEEEERQRGNFPDRFSGHQFPNYSSELNVNALLLGDSALYLCASSLWTGSNTGELFFGEGSRLTVL.

This sequence joins TRBV10-3 and TRBJ1-2, with 8 bases identical to TRBD1. This CDR3 region has 14 residues. V shed 7 bases and J 3 bases; nucleotides not matched to a gene: 7. Germline lookup yields CDR1 ENHRY and CDR2 SYGVKD. The chain's CDR3 is CAITPGQGDYGYTF. The CDR3 DNA reads as TGTGCCATCACCCCTGGACAGGGCGACTATGGCTACACCTTC.

This sequence joins TRBV4-2 and TRBJ1-3; D gene unclear. The CDR3 has 17 amino acids. Germline CDR1 is LGHNA and CDR2 is YNFKEQ. V lost 4 bases and J lost 0, with 16 bases in between. The CDR3 DNA reads TGTGCCAGCAGCCTTGGTACCGGAGCTAGCTCTGGAAACACCATATATTTT. This sequence encodes CASSLGTGASSGNTIYF.

This clone has only one observation. This chain links TRBV27 with TRBJ2-7; D may be TRBD2 (5 bases). CDR3 length: 15 residues. The ends were cut back, 5 bases at V and 2 bases at J, with 16 bases in the middle. Germline assignment: CDR1 MNHEY and CDR2 SMNVEV (reference sequence). CDR3 nucleotide sequence: TGTGCCAGCAGTCCCCGAGGGCTGGGGACCTACGAGCAGTACTTC. Encoded protein: CASSPRGLGTYEQYF.